A few counts support the clone carrying this TCR beta chain. The antigen is undetermined. The source of the sample is a study of beta chain features in type 1 diabetes. Germline V lookup: CDR1 MNHNY, CDR2 SVGAGI (reference sequence). The CDR3 runs to 14 residues. Trimming cost V 2 bases and J 4 bases, with 11 bases left between them. Reverse transcription of all isolated RNA meant that expressed TCRB transcripts were sequenced. The assay was immunoSEQ multiplex PCR, and TCRdb's table has in-frame clones only and misses some. This table has hundreds of thousands of clones, 11% to 15% appearing once. Study observations and caveats: Shortening of TCRB CDR3s, moderate but significant, appeared in all four CD4+ subsets of Type 1 diabetes patients.

Sequencing input: naive CD4+ T cells from blood. The rearrangement uses TRBV6-6 and TRBJ1-2; D call uncertain. The TCR comes from a man under 40 in good health. CDR3 loop: CASSYRDPRYGYTF. In DNA, the CDR3 is TGTGCCAGCAGTTACAGGGATCCTCGCTATGGCTACACCTTC.